This TCR beta chain was captured in a study of T cell clones after liver transplantation (dated by TCRdb to between 2018 and 2020). For the wider study: The samples were obtained from ITN030ST, a randomized trial that attempted immunosuppression withdrawal within 2 years after liver transplantation. Donor-reactive T cell clones were identified by TCRbeta sequencing following a pre-transplant mixed lymphocyte reaction and were subsequently tracked in post-transplant blood. Third party-reactive TCRbeta sequences from pre-transplant MLRs were also identified as an antigen-independent comparator for donor-reactive sequences. Of the eight recipients, a few were HCV-positive, while the remaining recipients had been transplanted for non-autoimmune, non-viral indications. Until randomization at 12-24 months post-transplant, subjects were given standard immunosuppression, with no induction therapy. To count as tolerant, a recipient had to stay completely off immunosuppression for at least one year without liver enzymes climbing beyond twice the upper limit of normal. Blood samples were collected pre-transplant, pre-randomization before withdrawal, and post-randomization after either complete withdrawal or failed withdrawal. A cohort of 8 liver transplant recipients was studied, of whom 3 were classified as tolerant and 5 as non-tolerant.

Study-wide findings and limitations: Because no allograft tissue specimens were available, donor-reactive T cells may have migrated into the graft instead of being deleted. Because of small, heterogeneous patient numbers and non-standardized post-transplant time points, the conclusions were only preliminary. In most of the 8 subjects, circulating donor-reactive CD4 TCRbeta sequences decreased significantly after transplant, regardless of tolerance or HCV status. When repertoire turnover was accounted for, significantly reduced detection of donor-reactive sequences was found in 7 of 8 subjects for CD4 and in 8 of 8 subjects for CD8. Low numbers of available donor cells limited the measurable donor-reactive repertoire in two subjects. The decline in donor-reactive sequences exceeded the decline in third party-reactive sequences, suggesting partial antigen-specific deletion that was unrelated to withdrawal success.

For this clone: Its binding antigen is unknown. One base away there is no much larger clone; base qualities are not given.

Frozen genomic DNA underwent high-throughput TCRbeta CDR3 sequencing by immunoSEQ, including PCR amplification, mapping, bias correction and internal controls. The authors' analysis ran thus. Only productive rearrangements were retained, with each unique TCRbeta sequence defined by its CDR3 nucleotide sequence together with its V and J gene. For a sequence to be called donor-reactive, it needed a frequency of at least 0.01% and at least 5-fold expansion in CFSE-low cells compared with unstimulated pre-transplant cells. To ensure at least 90% detection power, minimum frequency thresholds were set for each subject based on that subject's lowest-template unstimulated sample. Jensen-Shannon divergence between the top 1000 TCRbeta sequences post- versus pre-transplant served as the measure of repertoire turnover. Two-sided Fisher's exact tests were used to test for changes in the detection of donor-reactive sequences. TCRdb carries this immuneACCESS record with in-frame sequences only. Its versions omit some clonotypes, under half of them owing to an unresolved V gene in the studies checked, with the rest unexplained. Clone size and the V and J calls come from that table; the DNA yielded D and trimming. Across this sample there are approximately 50,000 clones, with over 55% seen only once. The ten largest clones take up 9.5% to 10% of the sample.

Thawed unstimulated PBMCs were stained for CD3, CD4 and CD8 and FACS-sorted into CD3+CD4+ and CD3+CD8+ populations. Each of the 8 studied subjects was randomized to immunosuppression withdrawal. The Qiagen DNeasy Blood and Tissue Kit was used to isolate genomic DNA. The germline V and J ends show losses of 0 bases and 5 bases respectively, and no gene match explains 6 bases of the junction. The CDR1 and CDR2 encoded by the germline V gene (reference sequence) are SGHKS and YYEKEE. Inclusive of the bounding cysteine and phenylalanine, the CDR3 is 15 residues long. CDR3 DNA is the only sequence kept; it has 45 bases, read in frame from the first base.

In this chain, TRBV5-5 is recombined with TRBJ2-5; 8 middle bases align to TRBD1. The clonotype comes from a human patient who received a liver transplant. Where a transplant has occurred, the graft donor may have supplied some of the T cells. Sequenced material: CD4+ T cells from blood, taken 52 to 60 months after liver transplant. The DNA reads as follows: TGTGCCAGCAGCTTGGTATCAGGGGGCCTGGAGACCCAGTACTTC. Its translation is CASSLVSGGLETQYF.